There are many counts of the clone carrying this T cell receptor (beta chain). TCRdb re-called the 5' RACE reads with MiXCR, one entry per CDR3 protein. The table records about 95,000 distinct CDR3 sequences, roughly 4% of them present only once. This record comes from a study of neurological immune-mediated disorders. V lost 1 base, J lost 0 bases, and 3 bases stayed unmatched. CDR3 length: 15 residues. Germline-derived CDR1 and CDR2 are SGHTA and FQGNSA. The sequencing input was PBMCs. The TCR originated in a woman younger than 30 with multiple sclerosis. The genes are TRBV7-2 and TRBJ2-7; 7 bases fit TRBD1. The CDR3 sequence is CASSLGRGSSYEQYF. In DNA, the CDR3 is TGTGCCAGCAGCTTAGGCAGGGGGAGCTCCTACGAGCAGTACTTC.